These T cell receptor beta chains were read from a single sample in a study of cytomegalovirus exposure and HLA in healthy donors. Sequenced by immunoSEQ multiplex PCR; TCRdb stores in-frame clones only, minus some. This sample carries some 200,000 clones, about 70% of them seen once, and the ten largest clones take 2.6%. Input material: PBMCs. The receptors were gathered from a man between 35 and 55 years old in good health and CMV-seropositive. The CDR3 runs from the conserved cysteine through the conserved F or W. A D gene is named only where the DNA matches it firmly. Some rows have no size entry. The others give once, few or many, or a class for an expanded clone.

v_gene: TRBV28; d_gene: -; abundance: -; len: 13; j_gene: TRBJ1-1; CDR3aa: CASSFPAAGEAFF; CDR3nt: TGTGCCAGCAGTTTCCCGGCGGCTGGGGAAGCTTTCTTT
v_gene: TRBV13; d_gene: -; abundance: -; len: 12; j_gene: TRBJ2-5; CDR3aa: CASSPFQETQYF; CDR3nt: TGTGCCAGCAGCCCGTTCCAAGAGACCCAGTACTTC
v_gene: TRBV6-5; d_gene: -; abundance: -; len: 15; j_gene: TRBJ2-3; CDR3aa: CASSYSQRPRDTQYF; CDR3nt: TGTGCCAGCAGTTACAGCCAGCGGCCTCGAGATACGCAGTATTTT
v_gene: TRBV11-2; d_gene: -; abundance: -; len: 13; j_gene: TRBJ1-5; CDR3aa: CASSLEESLPQHF; CDR3nt: TGTGCCAGCAGCTTAGAAGAATCACTGCCCCAGCATTTT
v_gene: TRBV19; d_gene: -; abundance: -; len: 14; j_gene: TRBJ2-1; CDR3aa: CASSPAGTRGEQFF; CDR3nt: TGTGCCAGTAGTCCAGCAGGGACTCGCGGTGAGCAGTTCTTC
v_gene: TRBV25-1; d_gene: TRBD1; abundance: -; len: 18; j_gene: TRBJ1-6; CDR3aa: CASSGGQLGGIYNSPLHF; CDR3nt: TGTGCCAGCAGTGGGGGACAGTTAGGGGGAATTTATAATTCACCCCTCCACTTT
v_gene: TRBV6-5; d_gene: -; abundance: -; len: 13; j_gene: TRBJ1-2; CDR3aa: CASKEHGLYGYTF; CDR3nt: TGTGCCAGCAAGGAGCACGGCCTTTACGGCTACACCTTC
v_gene: TRBV19; d_gene: -; abundance: -; len: 14; j_gene: TRBJ1-5; CDR3aa: CASTPRGGGQPQHF; CDR3nt: TGTGCCAGTACCCCACGGGGGGGAGGGCAGCCCCAGCATTTT
v_gene: TRBV6-5; d_gene: -; abundance: -; len: 15; j_gene: TRBJ1-1; CDR3aa: CASSPRIRGGTEAFF; CDR3nt: TGTGCCAGCAGTCCGCGGATAAGGGGAGGCACTGAAGCTTTCTTT
v_gene: TRBV7-3; d_gene: TRBD1; abundance: -; len: 13; j_gene: TRBJ2-7; CDR3aa: CASSFGQGYEQYF; CDR3nt: TGTGCCAGCAGCTTCGGACAGGGATACGAGCAGTACTTC
v_gene: TRBV7-9; d_gene: -; abundance: few; len: 15; j_gene: TRBJ2-2; CDR3aa: CASSLAFGEVGELFF; CDR3nt: TGTGCCAGCAGCTTAGCGTTCGGTGAGGTCGGGGAGCTGTTTTTT
v_gene: TRBV6-5; d_gene: TRBD1; abundance: -; len: 15; j_gene: TRBJ2-1; CDR3aa: CASSSPGQRYNEQFF; CDR3nt: TGTGCCAGCAGTTCACCGGGACAGAGGTACAATGAGCAGTTCTTC
v_gene: TRBV7-2; d_gene: TRBD2; abundance: -; len: 14; j_gene: TRBJ2-7; CDR3aa: CASRYRGGSYEQYF; CDR3nt: TGTGCCAGCAGATACCGCGGGGGTTCCTACGAGCAGTACTTC
v_gene: TRBV5-4; d_gene: -; abundance: few; len: 13; j_gene: TRBJ1-2; CDR3aa: CASSLSGNYGYTF; CDR3nt: TGTGCCAGCAGCTTGTCAGGGAACTATGGCTACACCTTC
v_gene: TRBV7-6; d_gene: TRBD1; abundance: -; len: 12; j_gene: TRBJ1-2; CDR3aa: CAGQGWNYGYTF; CDR3nt: TGTGCCGGACAGGGTTGGAACTATGGCTACACCTTC
v_gene: TRBV9; d_gene: -; abundance: few; len: 13; j_gene: TRBJ1-2; CDR3aa: CASSVEGGVGYTF; CDR3nt: TGTGCCAGCAGCGTAGAAGGAGGGGTGGGCTACACCTTC
v_gene: TRBV6-6; d_gene: -; abundance: once; len: 14; j_gene: TRBJ2-1; CDR3aa: CASNQIPGVGEQFF; CDR3nt: TGTGCCAGCAACCAGATACCAGGGGTCGGGGAGCAGTTCTTC
v_gene: TRBV27; d_gene: -; abundance: -; len: 14; j_gene: TRBJ1-2; CDR3aa: CASSLRGIVTGYTF; CDR3nt: TGTGCCAGCAGTTTAAGGGGGATTGTTACCGGCTACACCTTC
v_gene: TRBV7-8; d_gene: -; abundance: few; len: 13; j_gene: TRBJ1-3; CDR3aa: CASSRDRGDTIYF; CDR3nt: TGTGCCAGCAGTCGAGACCGGGGGGACACCATATATTTT
v_gene: TRBV5-4; d_gene: -; abundance: -; len: 13; j_gene: TRBJ2-5; CDR3aa: CASSLAAGGTQYF; CDR3nt: TGTGCCAGCAGCTTGGCAGCGGGCGGGACCCAGTACTTC
v_gene: TRBV7-2; d_gene: -; abundance: -; len: 13; j_gene: TRBJ2-1; CDR3aa: CASSLGTYNEQFF; CDR3nt: TGTGCCAGCAGCTTAGGGACTTACAATGAGCAGTTCTTC
v_gene: TRBV7-2; d_gene: -; abundance: -; len: 16; j_gene: TRBJ1-2; CDR3aa: CASSLVLTGPNYGYTF; CDR3nt: TGTGCCAGCAGCTTAGTCTTGACAGGACCTAACTATGGCTACACCTTC
v_gene: TRBV11-2; d_gene: -; abundance: -; len: 13; j_gene: TRBJ2-1; CDR3aa: CASSTLGVGEQFF; CDR3nt: TGTGCCAGCAGCACCCTAGGTGTGGGTGAGCAGTTCTTC
v_gene: TRBV5-4; d_gene: -; abundance: -; len: 16; j_gene: TRBJ1-2; CDR3aa: CASSLGSGPNAGGYTF; CDR3nt: TGTGCCAGCAGCTTGGGTTCGGGTCCCAACGCGGGGGGCTACACCTTC
v_gene: TRBV9; d_gene: TRBD2; abundance: -; len: 14; j_gene: TRBJ2-7; CDR3aa: CASSVAAGGYEQYF; CDR3nt: TGTGCCAGCAGCGTAGCAGCGGGGGGCTACGAGCAGTACTTC
v_gene: TRBV6-1; d_gene: TRBD2; abundance: -; len: 16; j_gene: TRBJ2-5; CDR3aa: CASSVFGLAGAQTQYF; CDR3nt: TGTGCCAGCAGTGTGTTCGGACTAGCGGGGGCACAGACCCAGTACTTC
v_gene: TRBV5-8; d_gene: -; abundance: -; len: 16; j_gene: TRBJ2-1; CDR3aa: CASFIGRGVSYNEQFF; CDR3nt: TGTGCCAGCTTTATTGGGCGGGGAGTCTCCTACAATGAGCAGTTCTTC
v_gene: TRBV29-1; d_gene: -; abundance: -; len: 12; j_gene: TRBJ1-2; CDR3aa: CSVKSGSYGYTF; CDR3nt: TGCAGCGTTAAATCCGGGAGCTATGGCTACACCTTC
v_gene: TRBV6-1; d_gene: TRBD1; abundance: -; len: 16; j_gene: TRBJ2-2; CDR3aa: CASSDPGQRYTGELFF; CDR3nt: TGTGCCAGCAGTGATCCGGGACAGCGTTACACCGGGGAGCTGTTTTTT
v_gene: TRBV6-5; d_gene: -; abundance: few; len: 13; j_gene: TRBJ1-6; CDR3aa: CASSFDSLSPLHF; CDR3nt: TGTGCCAGCAGTTTCGACAGCCTTTCACCCCTCCACTTT
v_gene: TRBV6-5; d_gene: -; abundance: -; len: 15; j_gene: TRBJ1-1; CDR3aa: CASSPKPRTPPWAFF; CDR3nt: TGTGCCAGCAGTCCAAAACCCCGGACACCTCCATGGGCTTTCTTT
v_gene: TRBV19; d_gene: -; abundance: -; len: 15; j_gene: TRBJ1-5; CDR3aa: CASSIWDTPNQPQHF; CDR3nt: TGTGCCAGTAGTATCTGGGACACCCCCAATCAGCCCCAGCATTTT
v_gene: TRBV18; d_gene: -; abundance: few; len: 16; j_gene: TRBJ2-6; CDR3aa: CASSPPSGPGANVLTF; CDR3nt: TGTGCCAGCTCACCACCGTCAGGGCCTGGGGCCAACGTCCTGACTTTC
v_gene: TRBV11-2; d_gene: TRBD2; abundance: few; len: 15; j_gene: TRBJ2-2; CDR3aa: CASSLMTSGVGELFF; CDR3nt: TGTGCCAGCAGCTTAATGACTAGCGGGGTCGGGGAGCTGTTTTTT
v_gene: TRBV6-5; d_gene: -; abundance: few; len: 14; j_gene: TRBJ2-7; CDR3aa: CASKSMRSSYEQYF; CDR3nt: TGTGCCAGCAAGAGCATGCGGAGCTCCTACGAGCAGTACTTC
v_gene: TRBV5-4; d_gene: TRBD1; abundance: -; len: 15; j_gene: TRBJ1-2; CDR3aa: CASSQWTGATYGYTF; CDR3nt: TGTGCCAGCAGCCAGTGGACAGGGGCAACCTATGGCTACACCTTC
v_gene: TRBV19; d_gene: TRBD1; abundance: -; len: 18; j_gene: TRBJ1-5; CDR3aa: CASSIDYGTGGRGQPQHF; CDR3nt: TGTGCCAGTAGTATAGATTATGGGACAGGGGGCAGGGGGCAGCCCCAGCATTTT
v_gene: TRBV19; d_gene: -; abundance: medium-sized; len: 16; j_gene: TRBJ1-5; CDR3aa: CASSMWRQAPHQPQHF; CDR3nt: TGTGCCAGTAGTATGTGGAGGCAGGCCCCCCATCAGCCCCAGCATTTT
v_gene: TRBV19; d_gene: -; abundance: -; len: 14; j_gene: TRBJ1-2; CDR3aa: CASSIQVLDYGYTF; CDR3nt: TGTGCCAGTAGTATACAGGTGCTCGACTATGGCTACACCTTC
v_gene: TRBV5-1; d_gene: -; abundance: few; len: 14; j_gene: TRBJ1-2; CDR3aa: CASSYRGGSDGYTF; CDR3nt: TGCGCCAGCAGCTATCGGGGAGGGTCAGATGGCTACACCTTC
v_gene: TRBV6-5; d_gene: -; abundance: -; len: 15; j_gene: TRBJ2-7; CDR3aa: CASSYSIGGPYEQYF; CDR3nt: TGTGCCAGCAGTTACTCGATTGGGGGCCCCTACGAGCAGTACTTC
v_gene: TRBV11-3; d_gene: TRBD1; abundance: -; len: 15; j_gene: TRBJ2-2; CDR3aa: CASSFGTGGTGELFF; CDR3nt: TGTGCCAGCAGCTTTGGGACAGGGGGAACCGGGGAGCTGTTTTTT
v_gene: TRBV12-1; d_gene: -; abundance: -; len: 14; j_gene: TRBJ2-3; CDR3aa: CASSFEPRTNTQYF; CDR3nt: TGTGCCAGCAGCTTTGAGCCTAGAACCAACACGCAGTATTTT
v_gene: TRBV5-5; d_gene: TRBD2; abundance: -; len: 17; j_gene: TRBJ2-5; CDR3aa: CASSLKVGSGVQETQYF; CDR3nt: TGTGCCAGCAGCTTGAAGGTTGGTAGCGGGGTGCAAGAGACCCAGTACTTC
v_gene: TRBV18; d_gene: -; abundance: -; len: 15; j_gene: TRBJ1-4; CDR3aa: CASSRPSSTNEKLFF; CDR3nt: TGTGCCAGCTCTCGTCCGTCCTCAACTAATGAAAAACTGTTTTTT
v_gene: TRBV28; d_gene: -; abundance: few; len: 16; j_gene: TRBJ2-3; CDR3aa: CASSLSAGPGTDTQYF; CDR3nt: TGTGCCAGCAGTTTATCGGCGGGGCCCGGCACAGATACGCAGTATTTT
v_gene: TRBV5-1; d_gene: TRBD1; abundance: -; len: 13; j_gene: TRBJ1-2; CDR3aa: CASSLGQGTTYTF; CDR3nt: TGCGCCAGCAGCTTAGGACAGGGGACGACCTACACCTTC
v_gene: TRBV14; d_gene: TRBD1; abundance: -; len: 18; j_gene: TRBJ1-1; CDR3aa: CASSQSRGRIGMNTEAFF; CDR3nt: TGTGCCAGCAGCCAAAGTAGGGGGCGCATAGGGATGAACACTGAAGCTTTCTTT
v_gene: TRBV29-1; d_gene: -; abundance: -; len: 13; j_gene: TRBJ1-3; CDR3aa: CSAQAGVGNTIYF; CDR3nt: TGCAGCGCCCAAGCGGGGGTTGGAAACACCATATATTTT
v_gene: TRBV19; d_gene: -; abundance: -; len: 15; j_gene: TRBJ2-1; CDR3aa: CASQTGEAVYNEQFF; CDR3nt: TGTGCCAGTCAAACAGGGGAGGCTGTCTACAATGAGCAGTTCTTC
v_gene: TRBV7-6; d_gene: TRBD1; abundance: few; len: 13; j_gene: TRBJ2-7; CDR3aa: CASSSGQKYEQYF; CDR3nt: TGTGCCAGCAGCTCGGGACAGAAGTACGAGCAGTACTTC
v_gene: TRBV5-6; d_gene: -; abundance: -; len: 16; j_gene: TRBJ2-5; CDR3aa: CASSSPRSQGTETQYF; CDR3nt: TGTGCCAGCAGCTCACCTCGCAGTCAGGGAACGGAGACCCAGTACTTC
v_gene: TRBV9; d_gene: TRBD2; abundance: few; len: 16; j_gene: TRBJ2-3; CDR3aa: CASSVGGTSGRDTQYF; CDR3nt: TGTGCCAGCAGCGTAGGTGGGACTAGCGGGAGGGATACGCAGTATTTT